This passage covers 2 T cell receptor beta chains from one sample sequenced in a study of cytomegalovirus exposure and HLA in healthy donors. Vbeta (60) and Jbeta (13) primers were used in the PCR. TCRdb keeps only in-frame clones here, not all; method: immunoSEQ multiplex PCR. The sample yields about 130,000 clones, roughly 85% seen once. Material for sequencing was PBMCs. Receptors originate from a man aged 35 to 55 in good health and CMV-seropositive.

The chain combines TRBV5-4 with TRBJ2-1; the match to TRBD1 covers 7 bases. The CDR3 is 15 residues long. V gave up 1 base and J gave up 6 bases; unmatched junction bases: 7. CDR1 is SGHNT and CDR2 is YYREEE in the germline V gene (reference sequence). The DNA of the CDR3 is TGTGCCAGCAGCTTGTTTGACAGGGATGGCAATGAGCAGTTCTTC. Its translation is CASSLFDRDGNEQFF.

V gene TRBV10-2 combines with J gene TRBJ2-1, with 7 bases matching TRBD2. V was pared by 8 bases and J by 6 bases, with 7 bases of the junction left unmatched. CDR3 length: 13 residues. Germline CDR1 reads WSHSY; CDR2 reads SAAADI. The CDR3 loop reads CASCKGGVNEQFF. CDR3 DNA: TGCGCCAGCTGTAAGGGAGGGGTCAATGAGCAGTTCTTC.